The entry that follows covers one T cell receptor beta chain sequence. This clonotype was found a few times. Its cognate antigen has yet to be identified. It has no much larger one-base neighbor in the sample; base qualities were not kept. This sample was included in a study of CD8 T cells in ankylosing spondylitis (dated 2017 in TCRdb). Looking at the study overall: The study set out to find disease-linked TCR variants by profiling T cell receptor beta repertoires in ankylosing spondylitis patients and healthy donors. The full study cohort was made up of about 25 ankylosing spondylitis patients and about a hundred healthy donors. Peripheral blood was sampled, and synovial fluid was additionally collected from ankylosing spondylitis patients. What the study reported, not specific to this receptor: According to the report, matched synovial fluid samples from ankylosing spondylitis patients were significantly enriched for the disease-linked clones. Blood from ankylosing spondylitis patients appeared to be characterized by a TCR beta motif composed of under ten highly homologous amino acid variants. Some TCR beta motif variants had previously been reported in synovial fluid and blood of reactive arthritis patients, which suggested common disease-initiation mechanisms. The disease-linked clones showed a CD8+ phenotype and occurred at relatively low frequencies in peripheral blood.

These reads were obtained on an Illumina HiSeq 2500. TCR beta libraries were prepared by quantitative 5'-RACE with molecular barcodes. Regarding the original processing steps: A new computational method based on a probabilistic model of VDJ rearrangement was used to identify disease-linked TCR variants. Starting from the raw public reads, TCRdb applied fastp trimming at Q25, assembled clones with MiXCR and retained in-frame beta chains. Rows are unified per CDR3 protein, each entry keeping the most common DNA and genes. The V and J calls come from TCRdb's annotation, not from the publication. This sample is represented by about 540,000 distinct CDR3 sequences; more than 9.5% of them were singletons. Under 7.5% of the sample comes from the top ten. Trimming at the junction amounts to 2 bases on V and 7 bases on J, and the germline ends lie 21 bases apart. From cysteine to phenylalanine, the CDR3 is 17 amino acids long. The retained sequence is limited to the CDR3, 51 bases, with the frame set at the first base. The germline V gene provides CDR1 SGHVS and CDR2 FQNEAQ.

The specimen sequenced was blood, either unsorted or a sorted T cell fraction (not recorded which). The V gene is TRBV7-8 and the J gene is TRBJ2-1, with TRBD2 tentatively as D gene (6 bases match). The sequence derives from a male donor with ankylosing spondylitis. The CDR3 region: CASSLRGGRTTSNEQFF. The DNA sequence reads TGTGCCAGCAGCTTAAGGGGTGGGCGAACGACTAGTAATGAGCAGTTCTTC.